This is a list of T cell receptor beta chains from one sample in a study of T cells after yellow fever vaccination. Each CDR3 protein gets one entry after TCRdb re-called the 5' RACE reads with MiXCR. The top ten hold roughly a quarter of the sample, which has hundreds of thousands of distinct CDR3 sequences, around 4% seen once. The sequenced sample was PBMCs, obtained on the day of the yellow fever booster vaccination. These receptors were taken from a man younger than 30 who received the YFV17D yellow fever vaccine. Both conserved end residues are part of each CDR3. D genes are given only for firm matches. Size values are once, few and many counts, or a class for expanded clones, and some rows have none.

>.|TRBJ2-5|TRBV27|.
CASSQGGSETQYF
TGTGCCAGCAGCCAGGGGGGATCGGAGACCCAGTACTTC
>.|TRBJ1-4|TRBV30|.
CAWSVHGPLEEKLFF
TGTGCCTGGAGTGTACACGGGCCCCTGGAGGAAAAACTGTTTTTT
>.|TRBJ1-1|TRBV18|few
CASYRPVNTEAFF
TGTGCCAGCTACCGGCCCGTGAACACTGAAGCTTTCTTT
>TRBD1|TRBJ1-2|TRBV2|few
CASSDGQGGYGYTF
TGTGCCAGCAGTGATGGACAGGGCGGCTATGGCTACACCTTC
>.|TRBJ2-5|TRBV5-4|.
CASSLYLGSETQYF
TGTGCCAGCAGCTTGTATCTGGGATCAGAGACCCAGTACTTC
>TRBD2|TRBJ2-3|TRBV5-6|few
CASSLSSGRAGGPDTQYF
TGTGCCAGCAGCTTGTCCAGCGGGCGAGCGGGGGGGCCCGATACGCAGTATTTT
>.|TRBJ2-3|TRBV5-4|few
CASSRPERHRPDTQYF
TGTGCCAGCAGCCGCCCCGAGCGTCATAGACCGGATACGCAGTATTTT
>.|TRBJ2-5|TRBV9|.
CASSAQGGTQYF
TGTGCCAGCAGCGCCCAGGGTGGGACCCAGTACTTC
>.|TRBJ2-7|TRBV4-1|.
CASSHGGDYEQYF
TGCGCCAGCAGCCATGGGGGAGACTACGAGCAGTACTTC
>TRBD1|TRBJ2-3|TRBV5-1|many
CASGQGAQGTDTQYF
TGCGCCAGCGGCCAGGGGGCGCAGGGCACAGATACGCAGTATTTT
>.|TRBJ2-1|TRBV7-9|many
CASSVDSRQQFF
TGTGCCAGCAGCGTCGACAGCAGGCAGCAGTTCTTC
>.|TRBJ2-3|TRBV7-2|many
CASSQRQGGDTQYF
TGTGCCAGCAGCCAAAGACAGGGAGGGGATACGCAGTATTTT
>.|TRBJ1-2|TRBV6-2/TRBV6-3|many
CASCGLQLYGYTF
TGTGCCAGCTGTGGGCTACAGCTCTATGGCTACACCTTC
>.|TRBJ2-1|TRBV7-2|.
CASSLGRVLGEQFF
TGTGCCAGCAGCTTAGGCAGGGTACTCGGTGAGCAGTTCTTC
>.|TRBJ1-5|TRBV3-1|few
CASSQGGGASQPQHF
TGTGCCAGCAGCCAAGGTGGGGGGGCCAGTCAGCCCCAGCATTTT
>.|TRBJ1-6|TRBV5-5|.
CASSLAGPRDSPLHF
TGTGCCAGCAGCTTGGCCGGCCCCCGGGATTCACCCCTCCACTTT
>.|TRBJ2-7|TRBV2|.
CASNGGQVGYEQYF
TGTGCCAGCAATGGAGGGCAGGTTGGCTACGAGCAGTACTTC
>.|TRBJ2-5|TRBV28|.
CASSLRIHETQYF
TGTGCCAGCAGTTTACGTATTCACGAGACCCAGTACTTC
>.|TRBJ1-2|TRBV29-1|many
CSVVSGYGYTF
TGCAGCGTTGTTTCAGGGTATGGCTACACCTTC
>TRBD2|TRBJ2-2|TRBV7-6|.
CASTASGGLNTGELFF
TGTGCCAGCACCGCTAGCGGGGGGCTGAACACCGGGGAGCTGTTTTTT
>.|TRBJ1-5|TRBV27|few
CASSIVGEGNQPQHF
TGTGCCAGCAGTATCGTTGGGGAGGGCAATCAGCCCCAGCATTTT
>TRBD1|TRBJ1-5|TRBV20-1|.
CSASRAGQGGQPQHF
TGCAGTGCTAGTCGGGCGGGACAGGGTGGACAGCCCCAGCATTTT
>.|TRBJ2-7|TRBV12-3/TRBV12-4|few
CASSRGISRYEQYF
TGTGCCAGCAGCCGTGGGATCTCTCGCTACGAGCAGTACTTC
>.|TRBJ2-7|TRBV12-3/TRBV12-4|many
CASAPALDEQYF
TGTGCCAGCGCCCCAGCCCTCGACGAGCAGTACTTC
>.|TRBJ2-2|TRBV4-3|many
CASSQDGAPNTGELFF
TGCGCCAGCAGCCAAGATGGGGCCCCGAACACCGGGGAGCTGTTTTTT
>.|TRBJ2-6|TRBV5-6|.
CASSLVFESLSGANVLTF
TGTGCCAGCAGCTTGGTGTTTGAGTCCCTCTCTGGGGCCAACGTCCTGACTTTC
>.|TRBJ1-2|TRBV12-3/TRBV12-4|few
CASSSLGHIYGYTF
TGTGCCAGCAGTTCCCTGGGACACATATATGGCTACACCTTC
>.|TRBJ2-1|TRBV12-3/TRBV12-4|many
CASSWTASYNEQFF
TGTGCCAGCAGTTGGACAGCCTCCTACAATGAGCAGTTCTTC
>.|TRBJ1-3|TRBV4-1|few
CASSDRRVRDPSGNTIYF
TGCGCCAGCAGCGATCGGAGGGTCCGGGACCCCTCTGGAAACACCATATATTTT
>.|TRBJ2-3|TRBV7-6|many
CASSFGVGNTQYF
TGTGCCAGCAGCTTCGGGGTAGGGAATACGCAGTATTTT
>.|TRBJ2-1|TRBV5-1|many
CASSLNRVSYNEQFF
TGCGCCAGCAGCTTGAACAGGGTGTCCTACAATGAGCAGTTCTTC
>.|TRBJ1-1|TRBV29-1|.
CSVDPTVGQAFF
TGCAGCGTTGACCCCACAGTAGGTCAAGCTTTCTTT
>.|TRBJ1-1|TRBV7-3|many
CASSLNREDTEAFF
TGTGCCAGCAGCTTGAACAGGGAGGACACTGAAGCTTTCTTT
>.|TRBJ1-5|TRBV20-1|many
CSARGPVQPQHF
TGCAGTGCTAGGGGGCCTGTACAGCCCCAGCATTTT
>.|TRBJ2-7|TRBV21-1|many
CASRGEDSETYEQYF
TGTGCCAGCAGGGGTGAGGACAGTGAAACCTACGAGCAGTACTTC
>TRBD1|TRBJ2-3|TRBV24-1|few
CATSDPDRGRADTQYF
TGTGCCACCAGTGACCCTGACAGGGGGCGAGCGGATACGCAGTATTTT
>.|TRBJ2-7|TRBV15|many
CATSRDLGTSSYEQYF
TGTGCCACCAGCAGAGATCTTGGGACGAGCTCCTACGAGCAGTACTTC
>TRBD2|TRBJ2-1|TRBV4-2|many
CASSQDPYSGGATTLYNEQFF
TGTGCCAGCAGCCAAGATCCGTATAGCGGGGGAGCCACCACCCTCTACAATGAGCAGTTCTTC
>TRBD2|TRBJ2-2|TRBV11-1|many
CASSLTSGGAANTGELFF
TGTGCCAGCAGCTTGACCAGCGGGGGGGCCGCGAACACCGGGGAGCTGTTTTTT
>TRBD1|TRBJ2-5|TRBV7-2|.
CASSSQGPLGETQYF
TGTGCCAGCAGCTCACAGGGGCCATTGGGGGAGACCCAGTACTTC
>TRBD1|TRBJ1-2|TRBV5-8|few
CASSLDWAGGDYGYTF
TGTGCCAGCAGCTTGGACTGGGCAGGGGGGGACTATGGCTACACCTTC
>TRBD1|TRBJ2-3|TRBV9|few
CASSVAPGGQGTDTQYF
TGTGCCAGCAGCGTAGCCCCCGGTGGACAGGGCACAGATACGCAGTATTTT
>.|TRBJ2-5|TRBV20-1|many
CSARDSNKETQYF
TGCAGTGCTAGGGACAGTAACAAAGAGACCCAGTACTTC
>.|TRBJ2-7|TRBV10-3|.
CAISESTVYEQYF
TGTGCCATCAGTGAGTCGACCGTTTACGAGCAGTACTTC
>.|TRBJ1-1|TRBV19|few
CASRTEKVYGEAFF
TGTGCCAGTAGGACCGAAAAGGTGTACGGAGAAGCTTTCTTT
>.|TRBJ2-6|TRBV25-1|.
CASSEYTTEPGANVLTF
TGTGCCAGCAGTGAATACACCACAGAGCCCGGGGCCAACGTCCTGACTTTC
>TRBD1|TRBJ1-5|TRBV20-1|.
CSARPTGRENQPQHF
TGCAGTGCTAGGCCGACAGGGAGGGAAAATCAGCCCCAGCATTTT
>.|TRBJ2-5|TRBV4-1|once
CASSHPDRADTSETQYF
TGCGCCAGCAGCCATCCTGATAGAGCGGACACTTCGGAGACCCAGTACTTC
>.|TRBJ2-7|TRBV12-3/TRBV12-4|.
CASSPTAPWEQYF
TGTGCCAGCAGTCCTACAGCCCCGTGGGAGCAGTACTTC
>TRBD2|TRBJ2-5|TRBV7-2|many
CASSLATLAGKETQYF
TGTGCCAGCAGCTTAGCTACGCTAGCGGGGAAGGAGACCCAGTACTTC
>TRBD1|TRBJ2-5|TRBV4-1|many
CASSLGTGSQETQYF
TGCGCCAGCAGCCTCGGGACAGGGAGTCAAGAGACCCAGTACTTC
>TRBD2|TRBJ2-3|TRBV6-5|.
CATKRDYRDTDTQYF
TGTGCCACTAAAAGGGACTACCGTGACACAGATACGCAGTATTTT
>.|TRBJ2-1|TRBV5-1|many
CASSRQFDEQFF
TGCGCCAGCAGTAGACAGTTCGATGAGCAGTTCTTC
>.|TRBJ2-6|TRBV3-1|few
CASSQGGGGGANVLTF
TGTGCCAGCAGCCAAGGTGGGGGAGGTGGGGCCAACGTCCTGACTTTC
>.|TRBJ2-2|TRBV23-1|many
CASSQSIRTGELFF
TGCGCCAGCAGTCAATCTATCAGGACCGGGGAGCTGTTTTTT